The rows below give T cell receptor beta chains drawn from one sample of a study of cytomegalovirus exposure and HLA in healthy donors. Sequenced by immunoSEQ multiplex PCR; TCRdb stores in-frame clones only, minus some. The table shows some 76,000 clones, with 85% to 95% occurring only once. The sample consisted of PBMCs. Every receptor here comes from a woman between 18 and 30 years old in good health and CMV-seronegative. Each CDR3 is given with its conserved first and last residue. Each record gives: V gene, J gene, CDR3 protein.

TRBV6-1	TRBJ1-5	CASSEASWQPQHF
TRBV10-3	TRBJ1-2	CAISELGTGERYGYTF
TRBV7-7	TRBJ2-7	CASSLRRGYEQYF
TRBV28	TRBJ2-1	CASSPLWGKGRNEQFF
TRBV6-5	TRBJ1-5	CASSYSSGGNQPQHF
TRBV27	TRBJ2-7	CASSYNPLLSYEQYF
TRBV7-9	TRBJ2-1	CASSPFGLGNEQFF
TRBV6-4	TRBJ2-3	CASSERGATDTQYF
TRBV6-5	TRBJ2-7	CASSGGVALSYEQYF
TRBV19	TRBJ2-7	CASSVQGAASYEQYF
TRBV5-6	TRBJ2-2	CASAGVGTGELFF
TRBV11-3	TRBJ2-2	CASSWGLADVTGELFF
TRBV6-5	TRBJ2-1	CATSLTGQAPYEQFF
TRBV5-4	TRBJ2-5	CASSLDLETQYF
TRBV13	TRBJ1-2	CASSFGIREGEGGYTF
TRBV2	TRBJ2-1	CASRVRLAGFNEQFF
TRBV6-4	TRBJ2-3	CASSDSEESTDTQYF